This T cell receptor (beta chain) was recovered during a study of T cell responses to AZD1222 COVID-19 vaccine. Measured with immunoSEQ multiplex PCR; TCRdb has only the in-frame clones, and not every one. This repertoire shows 150,000 to 170,000 clones, 86% found once; its top ten account for 5.5%. On this clone itself: The antigen is undetermined.

Notes on the study in general: Donors were largely white British and mainly female; clonal diversity was possibly underestimated. Spike-specific TCR breadth and depth grew following two AZD1222 doses. Epitopes outside B.1.351 and B.1.1.7 mutated regions reportedly drew nearly half of spike TCRs.

The length of the CDR3 is 20 residues. The chain has TRBV12-2 and TRBJ2-1; the table calls TRBD2, which could not be checked here. TRBV12-2 is a pseudogene segment. The TCR comes from an adult in good health. Sequences were derived from peripheral blood, sampled on day 0 of MenACWY control vaccination. The CDR3 here is CARGGPTSGPPRGSYNEQFF. The CDR3 coding sequence is TGTGCAAGGGGAGGGCCGACTAGCGGGCCACCACGCGGCTCCTACAATGAGCAGTTCTTC.